This record looks at one T cell receptor beta chain sequence and its context. Its target antigen remains unknown. No per-base quality is available; no much larger clone lies one base away. Using the deep immunoSEQ assay, TCR CDR3 regions were amplified from genomic DNA by multiplex PCR. Genomic DNA extracted from each cell subset was distributed evenly over all wells of several immunoSEQ 96-well plates, and each plate served as one replicate. Each replicate PCR for sorted subsets received around 210 ng genomic DNA, equal to about 29,000 T cell genomes. The purified libraries were quantified using a Qubit 3.0 fluorometer, sized with a Bioanalyzer 2100, and then quantified again using the KAPA Library Quantification kit. Every immunoSEQ 96-well plate was sequenced on a dedicated single-read 150-cycle Illumina NextSeq 550 flow cell. Per the original workflow: The immunoSEQ output contained only junctional sequences without quality scores, so filtering could not match that applied to full-length reads. To assign V/J genes and CDR3, sequences were annotated against IMGT germline references using PyIR, a Python wrapper for IgBLAST v1.9. Reads with weak V/J assignments (E-value above 1e-6), missing CDR3, stop codons, out-of-frame junctions, or ambiguous translated residues were removed. V3J clonotypes were defined by identical inferred V gene, J gene, and CDR3 amino acid sequence. The percentage overlap between two repertoires was calculated by dividing the number of shared unique clonotypes by the size of the smaller repertoire. Repertoire richness was assessed with RTK rarefaction, the Chao1 estimator, and Recon v2.1 estimates of unobserved clonotypes. Generation probabilities for all TCRbeta clonotypes obtained by the gDNA method from four donors were computed using OLGA. TCRdb holds this immuneACCESS table with in-frame rearrangements only. Some clones are missing; in checked studies, unresolved V genes explain under half, and the rest has no known cause. That table furnishes V, J and clone size, whereas the DNA furnished D and trimming. The sample data list millions of clones, and about 92% of these were observed just once. 1.5% to 2% of the sample goes to the ten largest clones.

The data originate from a study of shared clonotypes between healthy human individuals (TCRdb year 2020). Notes on the research overall: The cohort comprised a couple of women and a few men aged 18 to 49 years. To estimate repertoire size and how much clonotype sharing occurs between individuals, the study deeply sequenced the blood TCR repertoires of 4 to 6 healthy adults. For each donor, three plates each were used for CD4 naive and CD4 memory, two plates were used for CD8 naive, and one plate was used for CD8 memory. To increase sequencing depth and limit assay-specific biases, different laboratories used diverse techniques to prepare libraries and sequence TCR repertoires. Per donor, leukapheresis produced somewhere between about 0.8 and 9 billion PBMCs.

The full study reports these points: Rarefaction of sorted-subset datasets indicated incomplete sequencing despite the large sequencing depth. The small number of donors limited the genetic and exposure-history diversity represented. Pairwise subsampling indicated that sequencing depth was expected to affect the degree of clonotype sharing among donors. Higher generation probabilities were observed for clonotypes shared by all four sorted-subset donors than for non-shared clonotypes. Sampling was restricted to blood, and TCR repertoires in tissue are likely to differ from TCR repertoires in blood. Naive subsets generally had larger estimated clonotype richness than memory subsets did. Across a few donors, approximately 4.6% of naive CD4, approximately 3.5% of naive CD8, under 2.5% of memory CD4, and about 0.44% of memory CD8 clonotypes were shared.

CD8 naive samples consisted of CD45RO-negative cells that were positively selected for CCR7, yielding a CD45RA+CCR7+ population without TemRA cells. Donors were healthy HIV-negative adults with no recently reported acute infections or vaccinations. Every donor was a Caucasian adult living in Nashville, Tennessee, USA. Blood was obtained by leukapheresis, after which PBMCs were separated by Ficoll-Histopaque density gradient centrifugation and cryopreserved in liquid nitrogen vapor phase. Purity and quantity of every magnetically sorted T cell population were checked by analytical flow cytometry. Each sorted fraction had its genomic DNA isolated and then quantified by UV absorbance on a Nanodrop 2000c. The CDR3 has 15 amino acids, counting the end cysteine and phenylalanine. The sequence is cut down to CDR3 DNA, 45 bases in frame from base 1. Between the V and J ends, shortened by 5 bases and 0 bases respectively, the junction contains 14 bases. According to the germline V gene (reference sequence), CDR1 reads MNHEY and CDR2 reads SMNVEV.

The sequence is built from TRBV27 and TRBJ2-7; D gene: possibly TRBD2, on 5 matching bases. The receptor was derived from a man aged 18 to 29 in good health. Some clones in this sample may be carry-over from other donors' samples. Sequencing was done on a sample of naive CD8+ T cells from PBMCs. The cell subset or site label of this sample denotes: CD45RA+CCR7+. The CDR3 sequence is CASSPTVASSYEQYF. The DNA sequence reads TGTGCCAGCAGTCCCACGGTAGCGAGCTCCTACGAGCAGTACTTC.